This T cell receptor (beta chain) was captured by sequencing in a study of blood T cell repertoires in COVID-19. Study overall: Samples taken during acute and convalescent COVID-19 were collected in the United States, Italy and Spain.

Authors' analysis steps: For nucleated cells, counts were estimated from reference gene primer amplification. Profiled with immunoSEQ multiplex PCR; TCRdb holds only in-frame clones, not every one. Clonal size and the V and J genes are those of that table, whereas D and trimming came from the DNA. The data contain about 490,000 clones, 70% to 90% of them singletons. Looked up from germline, CDR1 is MNHNY and CDR2 is SVGAGI (reference sequence). CDR3 length: 16 amino acids. Between the trimmed V and J ends, which lost 6 bases and 2 bases, there was a span of 17 bases. This chain links TRBV6-6 with TRBJ1-5; possible D gene TRBD1, 5 bases. Sequencing was done on a sample of peripheral blood. This TCR came from a human donor in a cohort sampled during active COVID-19. This CDR3 reads CASSSRRDSGNQPQHF. DNA of the CDR3: TGTGCCAGCAGCTCCCGCAGGGATAGTGGCAATCAGCCCCAGCATTTT.